The text below deals with one T cell receptor (beta chain). Trimming took 6 bases from V and 5 from J; bases not matched to a gene: 12. The CDR3 runs 15 residues. The germline CDR1 and CDR2 sequences are MDHEN and SYDVKM. This specimen comes from a study of T cell changes during pregnancy in multiple sclerosis. Here immunoSEQ multiplex PCR was the method, and the copy in TCRdb shows in-frame clones only, minus some. The table records 45,000 to 60,000 clones, 80% to 95% of them present only once. This TCR came from a female donor in good health, enrolled as a control in a pregnancy study. V and J are TRBV28 and TRBJ1-1, with TRBD1 matching over 7 bases. Sequencing was performed on CD4+ T cells from peripheral blood mononuclear cells, taken after pregnancy. The CDR3 bases are TGTGCCAGCAGAATTCGAAGGGGGCGCGTGACTGAAGCTTTCTTT. This encodes CASRIRRGRVTEAFF.